The TCR beta chain under discussion was sequenced for a study of memory B cells and T cells in multiple sclerosis. The data were produced by immunoSEQ multiplex PCR, yet TCRdb's version contains in-frame clones alone and is incomplete. The table shows roughly 30,000 clones, with roughly 83% occurring only once. A word on this clone: Its antigen is currently unknown.

Stimulus-free culture yielded autoproliferating CFSE-dim and non-proliferating CFSE-high T cells, each sequenced separately. Cultures began with approximately 52 million CFSE-labeled PBMCs, unstimulated for under 8 days, with replicate wells pooled. This clonotype originated in a human donor with multiple sclerosis. The sample was PBMCs from blood kept in culture.

In DNA, the CDR3 is TGCGCCAGCAGTGAGTCGCGGTATCAGTCCTACGAGCAGTACTTC. Translation gives CASSESRYQSYEQYF. The chain is built from TRBV10-2 and TRBJ2-7; no reliable D call. The CDR3 contains 15 residues. Trimming pared 0 bases from V and 1 base from J, leaving 10 bases between. Germline-derived CDR1 and CDR2 are WSHSY and SAAADI.